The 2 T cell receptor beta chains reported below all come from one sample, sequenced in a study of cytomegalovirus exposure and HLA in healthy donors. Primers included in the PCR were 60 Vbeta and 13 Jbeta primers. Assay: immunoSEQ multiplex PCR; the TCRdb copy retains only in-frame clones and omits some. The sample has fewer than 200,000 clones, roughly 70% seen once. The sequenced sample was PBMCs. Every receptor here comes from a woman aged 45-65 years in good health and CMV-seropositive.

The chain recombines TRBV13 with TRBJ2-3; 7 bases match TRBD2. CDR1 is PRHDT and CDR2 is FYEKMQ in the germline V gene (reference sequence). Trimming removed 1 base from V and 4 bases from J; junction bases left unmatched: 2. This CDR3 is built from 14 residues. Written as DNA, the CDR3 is TGTGCCAGCAGCTTAGAGCTAGCGGCAGATACGCAGTATTTT. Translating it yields CASSLELAADTQYF. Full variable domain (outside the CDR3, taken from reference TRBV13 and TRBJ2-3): AAGVIQSPRHLIKEKRETATLKCYPIPRHDTVYWYQQGPGQDPQFLISFYEKMQSDKGSIPDRFSAQQFSDYHSELNMSSLELGDSALYFCASSLELAADTQYFGPGTRLTVL.

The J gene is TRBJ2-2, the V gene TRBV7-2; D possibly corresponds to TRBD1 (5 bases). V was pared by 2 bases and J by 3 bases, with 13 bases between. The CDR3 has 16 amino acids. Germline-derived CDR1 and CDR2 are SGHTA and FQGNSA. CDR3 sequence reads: CASSLRARQYTGELFF. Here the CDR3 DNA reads TGTGCCAGCAGCTTAAGGGCTCGACAGTACACCGGGGAGCTGTTTTTT.